Following are 7 T cell receptor beta chains from one sample sequenced in a study of TIL therapy for anti-PD-1-resistant metastatic lung cancer. Indicated time point: pre-treatment sample, taken before nivolumab and TIL therapy. The libraries were made with immunoSEQ v3. Libraries were prepared by immunoSEQ multiplex PCR; TCRdb keeps only in-frame clonotypes and omits some of them. This table has 55,000 or so clones, 80% to 90% appearing once. The input for sequencing was blood, taken at baseline. The receptor set was obtained from a person aged 25-85 years with non-small cell lung cancer.

This rearrangement joins TRBV6-5 to TRBJ2-3; 9 positions agree with TRBD1. V was clipped by 4 bases and J by 1 base; unmatched bases: 6. The CDR3 length is 16 residues. CDR1 and CDR2 from the germline V gene are MNHEY and SVGAGI. CDR3 coding DNA: TGTGCCAGCAGTTTCCGGACAGGGGCTGGCACAGATACGCAGTATTTT. Amino acid sequence: CASSFRTGAGTDTQYF.

The gene calls are TRBV5-1 and TRBJ2-5; 7 bases fit TRBD2. J gave up 4 bases and V 0 bases, and 3 bases lay outside the gene matches. The CDR3 sequence is 14 residues long. The germline V gene has CDR1 SGHRS and CDR2 YFSETQ. The CDR3 protein is CASSLEAGTETQYF. Here the CDR3 DNA reads TGCGCCAGCAGCTTGGAAGCGGGGACAGAGACCCAGTACTTC.

This chain joins TRBV4-1 and TRBJ2-1; perhaps D is TRBD1 or TRBD2 (5 bases each). Germline V lookup: CDR1 MGHRA, CDR2 YSYEKL. The CDR3 consists of 16 residues. V lost 1 base to trimming and J lost 8 bases, with 18 bases between them. CDR3 bases: TGCGCCAGCAGCCAAGCTGGTTCGAGGGGCATGTATGAGCAGTTCTTC. The encoded protein is CASSQAGSRGMYEQFF.

The chain couples TRBV30 to TRBJ2-3; the D call may be TRBD1 or TRBD2 (5 bases each). From germline, CDR1 is GTSNPN and CDR2 SVGIG (reference sequence). The CDR3 has 15 amino acids. V lost 2 bases and J 4 bases, leaving 16 bases between the germline ends. The CDR3 protein is CAWSKYGGVADTQYF. The CDR3 DNA follows: TGTGCCTGGAGTAAATATGGGGGTGTAGCAGATACGCAGTATTTT. Supplemented by reference TRBV30 and TRBJ2-3, the full variable domain reads SQTIHQWPATLVQPVGSPLSLECTVEGTSNPNLYWYRQAAGRGLQLLFYSVGIGQISSEVPQNLSASRPQDRQFILSSKKLLLSDSGFYLCAWSKYGGVADTQYFGPGTRLTVL.

A single count supports this clone. The chain uses TRBV5-1 and TRBJ1-2, with D tentatively TRBD1 (5 bases). V lost 0 bases and J lost 8, with 17 bases in between. Germline values: CDR1 SGHRS, CDR2 YFSETQ. The CDR3 loop spans 15 amino acids. CDR3 in amino acids: CASSLGQPASGGYTF. For the CDR3, the DNA is TGCGCCAGCAGCTTGGGACAGCCCGCTTCTGGAGGCTACACCTTC.

This chain joins TRBV3-1 (or the pseudogene TRBV3-2) and TRBJ2-1, with TRBD2 matching over 8 bases. This CDR3 is built from 18 residues. The V and J ends lost 3 bases and 2 bases, in that order; junction bases with no gene match: 12. Germline CDR1 reads LGHDT; CDR2 reads YNNKEL (reference sequence). The CDR3 is CASSHAGRISGTYNEQFF. CDR3 DNA sequence: TGTGCCAGCAGCCACGCTGGACGGATTAGCGGGACCTACAATGAGCAGTTCTTC.

CDR3 sequence reads: CASTRGLLTNSPLHF. The CDR3 DNA is TGTGCCAGTACTCGAGGACTTTTGACCAATTCACCCCTCCACTTT. The rearrangement links TRBV19 to TRBJ1-6; no clear D gene. This CDR3 has 15 residues. V lost 7 bases and J lost 7, with 17 bases in between. Germline loops: CDR1 LNHDA, CDR2 SQIVND (reference sequence).